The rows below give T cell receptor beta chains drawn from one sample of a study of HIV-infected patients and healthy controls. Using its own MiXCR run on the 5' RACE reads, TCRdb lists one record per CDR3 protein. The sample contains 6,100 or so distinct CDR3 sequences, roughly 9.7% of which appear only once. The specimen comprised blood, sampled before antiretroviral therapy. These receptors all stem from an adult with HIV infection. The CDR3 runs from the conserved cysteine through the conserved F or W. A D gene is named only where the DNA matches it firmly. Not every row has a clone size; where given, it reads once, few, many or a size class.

CSVRTRLNTEAFF | TGCAGCGTTAGAACCAGGCTGAACACTGAAGCTTTCTTT | TRBJ1-1 | TRBV29-1 | few | NA
CASSLGAFLNTIYF | TGTGCCAGCAGCTTAGGGGCCTTCTTAAACACCATATATTTT | TRBJ1-3 | TRBV7-6 | many | NA
CSARDTGTSVFSDTQYF | TGCAGTGCTAGGGACACTGGGACTAGTGTGTTTTCAGATACGCAGTATTTT | TRBJ2-3 | TRBV20-1 | medium-sized | TRBD2
CASIYRGMDTEAFF | TGTGCCAGCATTTATCGGGGGATGGACACTGAAGCTTTCTTT | TRBJ1-1 | TRBV6-1 | many | NA
CASSYSLTEAFF | TGTGCCAGCAGTTACTCGCTCACTGAAGCTTTCTTT | TRBJ1-1 | TRBV6-2/TRBV6-3 | medium-sized | NA
CASSDLNTEAFF | TGTGCCAGCAGCGACTTGAACACTGAAGCTTTCTTT | TRBJ1-1 | TRBV14 | many | NA
CAIRATGTSGRDEQFF | TGTGCCATCAGAGCTACCGGGACTAGCGGGAGGGATGAGCAGTTCTTC | TRBJ2-1 | TRBV10-3 | medium-sized | TRBD2
CASSLDLMSSGSYNEQFF | TGTGCCAGCAGCTTAGATCTAATGTCTAGCGGGTCCTACAATGAGCAGTTCTTC | TRBJ2-1 | TRBV11-2 | medium-sized | TRBD2
CASSPLAGVAYNEQFF | TGTGCCAGCAGCCCATTAGCGGGAGTCGCCTACAATGAGCAGTTCTTC | TRBJ2-1 | TRBV7-9 | many | TRBD2
CASSLSRGGSYEQYF | TGTGCCAGCAGCCTGTCCCGTGGGGGCTCCTACGAGCAGTACTTC | TRBJ2-7 | TRBV7-6 | few | NA
CASSSGELGGYTF | TGTGCCAGCAGTTCCGGGGAGTTAGGGGGCTACACCTTC | TRBJ1-2 | TRBV12-3/TRBV12-4 | many | NA
CASRGAGQGDQPQHF | TGTGCCAGCAGGGGAGCGGGACAGGGAGATCAGCCCCAGCATTTT | TRBJ1-5 | TRBV28 | many | TRBD1
CASTLNRGSGANVLTF | TGTGCCAGCACCCTAAACAGGGGCTCTGGGGCCAACGTCCTGACTTTC | TRBJ2-6 | TRBV7-3 | NA | TRBD1
CASSLGGDNSGANVLTF | TGTGCCAGCAGTTTGGGAGGGGACAACTCTGGGGCCAACGTCCTGACTTTC | TRBJ2-6 | TRBV6-5 | NA | NA
CSSGGGRNTEAFF | TGCAGCTCTGGAGGGGGCAGGAACACTGAAGCTTTCTTT | TRBJ1-1 | TRBV29-1 | few | TRBD1
CSARTDRGRNEQFF | TGCAGTGCTAGGACAGACAGGGGGCGAAATGAGCAGTTCTTC | TRBJ2-1 | TRBV20-1 | medium-sized | TRBD1
CSNAWGDTQYF | TGCAGCAACGCCTGGGGCGATACGCAGTATTTT | TRBJ2-3 | TRBV29-1 | medium-sized | NA
CASSFRFRGSGQPQHF | TGTGCCAGCAGTTTCCGTTTTCGGGGTTCGGGACAGCCCCAGCATTTT | TRBJ1-5 | TRBV28 | few | NA
CASRNSGTVKEKLFF | TGTGCCAGCAGAAACTCCGGGACAGTAAAGGAAAAACTGTTTTTT | TRBJ1-4 | TRBV6-2/TRBV6-3 | few | TRBD1
CASSHSYGETQYF | TGTGCCAGCAGCCACTCGTATGGAGAGACCCAGTACTTC | TRBJ2-5 | TRBV6-5 | medium-sized | NA
CASGQLLAATSTDTQYF | TGTGCTAGTGGCCAATTACTAGCGGCGACTAGCACAGATACGCAGTATTTT | TRBJ2-3 | TRBV12-5 | few | TRBD2
CSARDRWRYNQPQHF | TGCAGTGCTAGAGATCGGTGGCGGTACAATCAGCCCCAGCATTTT | TRBJ1-5 | TRBV20-1 | medium-sized | NA
CASSLSGETQYF | TGTGCCAGCAGCTTATCAGGAGAGACCCAGTACTTC | TRBJ2-5 | TRBV7-9 | medium-sized | NA
CASSLNRGSNSPLHF | TGTGCCAGCAGCTTAAATAGGGGTTCCAATTCACCCCTCCACTTT | TRBJ1-6 | TRBV11-2 | medium-sized | NA
CASSDPGLAPRSAGELFF | TGCGCCAGCAGTGACCCGGGACTAGCGCCTAGATCCGCCGGGGAGCTGTTTTTT | TRBJ2-2 | TRBV10-1 | many | TRBD2
CASSPGHPANYGYTF | TGCGCCAGCAGCCCTGGACATCCAGCTAACTATGGCTACACCTTC | TRBJ1-2 | TRBV5-1 | once | NA
CASSLLAGAPELFF | TGTGCCAGCAGCTTGCTAGCGGGAGCCCCGGAGCTGTTTTTT | TRBJ2-2 | TRBV11-1 | NA | TRBD2
CASSQIGQHRPNQPQHF | TGTGCCAGCAGTCAAATAGGACAGCATAGGCCCAATCAGCCCCAGCATTTT | TRBJ1-5 | TRBV6-5 | medium-sized | NA
CASSSGDSTDTQYF | TGCGCCAGCAGCTCGGGGGACAGCACAGATACGCAGTATTTT | TRBJ2-3 | TRBV5-1 | medium-sized | NA
CASSSGTGPVAFF | TGTGCCAGCAGTTCCGGGACAGGGCCTGTAGCTTTCTTT | TRBJ1-1 | TRBV12-3/TRBV12-4 | NA | TRBD1
CASSLVSDTEAFF | TGTGCCAGCAGTTTGGTATCGGACACTGAAGCTTTCTTT | TRBJ1-1 | TRBV28 | large | NA
CASSQPGGSYEQYF | TGCGCCAGCAGCCAACCCGGGGGTAGCTACGAGCAGTACTTC | TRBJ2-7 | TRBV4-1 | medium-sized | NA
CASSLPGVAGEETQYF | TGTGCCAGCAGCCTCCCCGGCGTCGCAGGCGAAGAGACCCAGTACTTC | TRBJ2-5 | TRBV5-6 | few | NA
CSARADFSTEAFF | TGCAGTGCTAGGGCGGACTTCAGCACTGAAGCTTTCTTT | TRBJ1-1 | TRBV20-1 | medium-sized | NA
CASSIGRGDIQYF | TGTGCCAGTAGTATCGGAAGGGGGGACATTCAGTACTTC | TRBJ2-4 | TRBV19 | NA | NA
CASSLGNRGGYGYTF | TGTGCCAGCAGTTTAGGAAACAGGGGAGGATATGGCTACACCTTC | TRBJ1-2 | TRBV2 | medium-sized | TRBD1
CASKKGVSTDTQYF | TGTGCCAGCAAAAAGGGGGTTAGCACAGATACGCAGTATTTT | TRBJ2-3 | TRBV7-3 | once | NA
CASSPQGHTEAFF | TGTGCCAGCAGTCCCCAGGGACACACTGAAGCTTTCTTT | TRBJ1-1 | TRBV28 | medium-sized | NA
CASRLGRAATNEKLFF | TGTGCCAGCAGGTTGGGACGGGCCGCAACTAATGAAAAACTGTTTTTT | TRBJ1-4 | TRBV12-3/TRBV12-4 | medium-sized | NA
CASSYRDPSEQYF | TGTGCCAGCAGTTATCGGGACCCATCCGAGCAGTACTTC | TRBJ2-7 | TRBV6-5 | medium-sized | NA
CASSPGSFSGNTIYF | TGTGCCAGCTCACCAGGATCTTTCTCTGGAAACACCATATATTTT | TRBJ1-3 | TRBV18 | few | NA
CSARNQANYGYTF | TGCAGTGCTAGAAACCAAGCTAACTATGGCTACACCTTC | TRBJ1-2 | TRBV20-1 | many | NA
CASSLVLGTEAFF | TGTGCCAGCAGCTTAGTACTTGGCACTGAAGCTTTCTTT | TRBJ1-1 | TRBV11-2 | few | NA
CASSFPLKDEQFF | TGTGCCAGCAGTTTCCCGCTCAAAGATGAGCAGTTCTTC | TRBJ2-1 | TRBV28 | many | NA
CASNPGTGVVTTEAFF | TGTGCCAGCAACCCCGGGACAGGGGTGGTGACCACTGAAGCTTTCTTT | TRBJ1-1 | TRBV6-4 | few | TRBD1
CASSYRSGGYLPQHF | TGTGCCAGCAGTTACAGGTCAGGGGGCTATCTGCCCCAGCATTTT | TRBJ1-5 | TRBV6-2/TRBV6-3 | many | TRBD1
CASSPHRDGDEQYF | TGCGCCAGCAGCCCTCACCGGGACGGGGACGAGCAGTACTTC | TRBJ2-7 | TRBV5-1 | many | NA
CASSPPEEETQYF | TGTGCCAGCTCACCACCGGAGGAAGAGACCCAGTACTTC | TRBJ2-5 | TRBV18 | NA | NA
CASRSTSGPEDTQYF | TGTGCCAGCCGTTCGACTAGCGGTCCGGAAGATACGCAGTATTTT | TRBJ2-3 | TRBV28 | many | TRBD2
CASSSQGVPYNSPLHF | TGTGCCAGCAGCTCTCAGGGGGTGCCCTATAATTCACCCCTCCACTTT | TRBJ1-6 | TRBV7-9 | many | TRBD1
CASSPRQGEIYSNQPQHF | TGTGCCAGCAGCCCAAGACAGGGAGAAATTTATAGCAATCAGCCCCAGCATTTT | TRBJ1-5 | TRBV4-2 | medium-sized | TRBD1
CASSGGTISNQPQHF | TGTGCCAGCAGTGGAGGGACAATTAGCAATCAGCCCCAGCATTTT | TRBJ1-5 | TRBV6-1 | medium-sized | NA
CASSLLGNQPQHF | TGTGCCAGCAGCTTGCTCGGCAATCAGCCCCAGCATTTT | TRBJ1-5 | TRBV5-6 | medium-sized | NA